This T cell receptor (beta chain) is drawn from a study of shared clonotypes between healthy human individuals. This CDR3 is built from 14 residues. CDR1 SGHNT and CDR2 YYREEE come from the germline V gene (reference sequence). V dropped 0 bases and J dropped 2 bases, with 9 bases sitting between them. Clones were read by immunoSEQ multiplex PCR, and TCRdb kept only the in-frame ones, dropping some. The table includes 2,500,000 or so clones, around 92% detected once. The rearrangement joins TRBV5-4 to TRBJ2-7; a weak D match, TRBD1 (6 bases). The sample consisted of naive CD4+ T cells from PBMCs. Sample subset: CD45RA+ positively selected. This receptor was identified in a man between 18 and 29 years old in good health. Some clones in this sample may be carry-over from other donors' samples. The CDR3 loop is CASSLGDKPYEQYF. The CDR3 nucleotides read TGTGCCAGCAGCTTGGGGGACAAGCCCTACGAGCAGTACTTC.